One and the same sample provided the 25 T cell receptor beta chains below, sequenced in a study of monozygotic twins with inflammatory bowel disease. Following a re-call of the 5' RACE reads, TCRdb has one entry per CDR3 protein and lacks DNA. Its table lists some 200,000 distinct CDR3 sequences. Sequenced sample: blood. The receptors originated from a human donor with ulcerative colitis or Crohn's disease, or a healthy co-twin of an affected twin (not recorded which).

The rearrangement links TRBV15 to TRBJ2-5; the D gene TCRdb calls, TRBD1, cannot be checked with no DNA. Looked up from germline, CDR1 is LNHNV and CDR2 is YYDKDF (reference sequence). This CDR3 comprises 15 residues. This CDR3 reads CATSRVGAVQETQYF.

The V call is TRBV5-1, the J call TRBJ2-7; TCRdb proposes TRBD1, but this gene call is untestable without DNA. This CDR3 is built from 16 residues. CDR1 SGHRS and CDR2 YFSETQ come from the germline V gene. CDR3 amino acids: CASSSYRDRGPYEQYF.

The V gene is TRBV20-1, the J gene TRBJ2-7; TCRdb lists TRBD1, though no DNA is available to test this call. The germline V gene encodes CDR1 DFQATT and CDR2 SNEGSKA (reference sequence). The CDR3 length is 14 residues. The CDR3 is CSATGQMTTYEQYF.

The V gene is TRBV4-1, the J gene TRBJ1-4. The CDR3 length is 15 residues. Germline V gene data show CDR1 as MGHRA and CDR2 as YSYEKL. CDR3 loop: CASSQGGASNEKLFF.

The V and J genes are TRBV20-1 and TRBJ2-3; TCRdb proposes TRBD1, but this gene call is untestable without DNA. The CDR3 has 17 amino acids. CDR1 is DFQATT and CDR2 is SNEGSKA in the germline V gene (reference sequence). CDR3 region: CSARDQLLGPYSDTQYF.

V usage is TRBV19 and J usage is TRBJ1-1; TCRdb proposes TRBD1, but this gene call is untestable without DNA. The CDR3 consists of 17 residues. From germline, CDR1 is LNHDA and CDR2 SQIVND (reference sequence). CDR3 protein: CASSIETPKGTDTEAFF.

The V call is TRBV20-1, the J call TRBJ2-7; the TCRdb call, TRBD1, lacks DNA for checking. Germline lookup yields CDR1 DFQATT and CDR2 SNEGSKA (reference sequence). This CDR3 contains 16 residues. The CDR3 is CSASGEGDTGDVGQYF.

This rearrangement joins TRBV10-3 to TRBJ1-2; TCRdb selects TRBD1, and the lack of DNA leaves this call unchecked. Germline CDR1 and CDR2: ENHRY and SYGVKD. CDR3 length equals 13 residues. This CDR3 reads CAISVTGEEGYTF.

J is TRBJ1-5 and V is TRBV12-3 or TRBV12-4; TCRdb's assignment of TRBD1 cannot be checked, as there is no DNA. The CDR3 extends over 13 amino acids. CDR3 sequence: CASKKTGNQPQHF.

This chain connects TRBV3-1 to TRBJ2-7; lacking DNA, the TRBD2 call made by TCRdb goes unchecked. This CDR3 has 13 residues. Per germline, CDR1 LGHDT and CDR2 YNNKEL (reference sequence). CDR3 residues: CASSQQGGNEQYF.

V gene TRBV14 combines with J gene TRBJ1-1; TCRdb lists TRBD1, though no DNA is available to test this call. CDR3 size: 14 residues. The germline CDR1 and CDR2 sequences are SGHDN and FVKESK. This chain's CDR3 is CASSPDRRPSRAFF.

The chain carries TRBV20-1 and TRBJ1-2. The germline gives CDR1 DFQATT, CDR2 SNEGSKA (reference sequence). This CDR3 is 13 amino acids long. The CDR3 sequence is CSARDLRGNGYTF.

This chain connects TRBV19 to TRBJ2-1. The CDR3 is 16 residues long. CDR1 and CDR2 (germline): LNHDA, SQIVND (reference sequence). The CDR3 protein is CASSIREGSSYNEQFF. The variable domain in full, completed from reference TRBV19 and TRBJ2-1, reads DGGITQSPKYLFRKEGQNVTLSCEQNLNHDAMYWYRQDPGQGLRLIYYSQIVNDFQKGDIAEGYSVSREKKESFPLTVTSAQKNPTAFYLCASSIREGSSYNEQFFGPGTRLTVL.

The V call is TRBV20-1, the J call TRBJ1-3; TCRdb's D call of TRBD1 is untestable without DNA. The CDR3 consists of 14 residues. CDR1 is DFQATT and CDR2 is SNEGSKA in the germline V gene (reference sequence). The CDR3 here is CSALDRASGNTIYF.

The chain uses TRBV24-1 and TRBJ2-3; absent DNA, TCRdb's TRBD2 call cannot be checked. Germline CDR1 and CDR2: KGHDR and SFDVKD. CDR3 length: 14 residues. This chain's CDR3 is CATSGRGGADTQYF.

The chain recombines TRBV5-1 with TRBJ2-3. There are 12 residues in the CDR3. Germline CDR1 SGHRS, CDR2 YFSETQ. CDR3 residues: CASSTGTDTQYF.

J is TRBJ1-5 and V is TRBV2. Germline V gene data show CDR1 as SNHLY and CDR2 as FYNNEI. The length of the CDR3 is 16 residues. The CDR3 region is CASSEWRAGSRQPQHF.

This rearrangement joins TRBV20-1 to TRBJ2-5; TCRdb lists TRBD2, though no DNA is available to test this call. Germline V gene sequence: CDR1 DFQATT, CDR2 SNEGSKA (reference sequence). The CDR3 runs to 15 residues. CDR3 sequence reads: CSARRSSGAQETQYF.

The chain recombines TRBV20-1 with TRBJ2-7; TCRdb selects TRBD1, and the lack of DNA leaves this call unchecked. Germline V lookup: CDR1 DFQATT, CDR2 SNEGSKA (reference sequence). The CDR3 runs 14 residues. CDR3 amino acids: CSARGRGPSYEQYF.

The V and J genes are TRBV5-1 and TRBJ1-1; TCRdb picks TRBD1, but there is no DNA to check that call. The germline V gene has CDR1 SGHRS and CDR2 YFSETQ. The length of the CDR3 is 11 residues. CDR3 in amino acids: CASSKQGQAFF.

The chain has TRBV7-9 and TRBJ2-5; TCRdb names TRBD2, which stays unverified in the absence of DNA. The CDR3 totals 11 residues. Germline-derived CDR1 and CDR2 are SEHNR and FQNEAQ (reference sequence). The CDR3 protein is CASGGMKTQYF.

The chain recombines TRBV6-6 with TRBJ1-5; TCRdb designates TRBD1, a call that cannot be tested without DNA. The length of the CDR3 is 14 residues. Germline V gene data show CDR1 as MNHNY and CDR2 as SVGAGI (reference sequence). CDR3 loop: CASTIGQGLLPQHF.

The CDR3: CASSLLGTIYF. This sequence joins TRBV12-3 or TRBV12-4 and TRBJ1-3. The CDR3 loop spans 11 amino acids.

The chain's CDR3 is CASSQDRGGSSTDTQYF. The chain employs TRBV4-1 and TRBJ2-3; TCRdb calls TRBD1, which cannot be checked without DNA. CDR1 is MGHRA, CDR2 YSYEKL, per germline. CDR3 length: 17 residues.

The CDR3 reads CASSYWRGSRGRVTDTQYF. This chain joins TRBV6-5 and TRBJ2-3; the D call of TRBD1 rests on TCRdb alone, since no DNA is present to check it. The CDR3 is 19 residues long. The germline V gene has CDR1 MNHEY and CDR2 SVGAGI.